A selection of T cell receptor beta chains follows, all from one sample in a study of identical twins' blood T cells. TCRdb itself ran the 5' RACE reads through MiXCR, one entry per CDR3 protein. The data show roughly 380,000 distinct CDR3 sequences, 28% seen once. Sequenced material: PBMCs. Receptor source: a woman aged 18-50 years in good health. The CDR3 runs from the conserved cysteine through the conserved F or W. D genes are given only for firm matches.

j_call,d_call,v_call,cdr3_aa
TRBJ1-3,TRBD1,TRBV7-9,CASSWSEGAAGNTIYF
TRBJ1-1,NA,TRBV20-1,CSARDPRGPTEAFF
TRBJ2-6,TRBD1,TRBV14,CASSHRTGRSGANVLTF
TRBJ2-1,NA,TRBV20-1,CSARGPPDEQFF
TRBJ1-1,NA,TRBV12-3/TRBV12-4,CASSSLGGTAFF
TRBJ1-1,NA,TRBV13,CASSYWSTEAFF
TRBJ1-1,NA,TRBV20-1,CSARDGGTEAFF
TRBJ1-2,NA,TRBV29-1,CSVERRAYYGYTF
TRBJ2-1,NA,TRBV11-1,CASSQTSTRNEQFF
TRBJ2-1,NA,TRBV29-1,CGAERPGAPYNEQFF
TRBJ2-2,TRBD2,TRBV3-1,CASSRGLAGVIGELFF
TRBJ1-4,TRBD1,TRBV5-4,CASSLQTGSDEKLFF
TRBJ1-5,NA,TRBV19,CASSIGTVGAQPQHF
TRBJ1-5,TRBD1,TRBV7-6,CASSPRDRFSNQPQHF
TRBJ2-1,TRBD2,TRBV5-8,CASSHMGTTSGSYNAQFF
TRBJ2-1,NA,TRBV2,CASVARANEQFF
TRBJ2-1,TRBD2,TRBV20-1,CSARAPSGSYNEQFF
TRBJ2-7,NA,TRBV12-3/TRBV12-4,CASRFTEMHYEQYF
TRBJ1-2,TRBD1,TRBV10-3,CAISETLWDSYGYTF
TRBJ1-2,NA,TRBV7-9,CASSFGQKGYTF
TRBJ2-2,NA,TRBV7-6,CASSLEYGAYTGELFF
TRBJ2-4,NA,TRBV20-1,CSARLGGVKNIQYF
TRBJ1-1,NA,TRBV12-3/TRBV12-4,CASSFRMNTEVFF
TRBJ1-1,NA,TRBV18,CASSPPISMNTEAFF
TRBJ1-5,NA,TRBV11-2,CASSLISGSNQPQHF
TRBJ1-3,TRBD1,TRBV2,CASSLDRGTGNTIYF